These T cell receptor beta chains were read from a single sample in a study of OX40 agonist ivuxolimab in advanced cancers. Libraries were prepared by immunoSEQ multiplex PCR; TCRdb keeps only in-frame clonotypes and omits some of them. Of 70,000 or so clones detected, about 90% appear once; the ten largest clones hold roughly a tenth. The input for sequencing was CD4+ or CD8+ T cells sorted from blood, taken in a trial of the OX40 agonist ivuxolimab. The receptors here all came from an adult with an advanced solid tumor such as melanoma, head and neck, liver or kidney cancer. Both conserved end residues are part of each CDR3. D genes are given only for firm matches. Clone size is shown for a subset of rows, as once, few, many or a class of expanded clone.

TRBJ2-2,NA,NA,TRBV5-1,TGCGCCAGCAGCCCCGGTCGGGCCGGGGAGCTGTTTTTT,CASSPGRAGELFF
TRBJ2-1,NA,NA,TRBV7-9,TGTGCCAGCACGAGGGCCCGATACAATGAGCAGTTCTTC,CASTRARYNEQFF
TRBJ2-7,NA,NA,TRBV7-2,TGTGCCAGCAGGGAGACTACTTACGAGCAGTACTTC,CASRETTYEQYF
TRBJ2-7,TRBD2,NA,TRBV5-1,TGCGCCAGCAGCTTGGTCCCAGCGGGGACCTACGAGCAGTACTTC,CASSLVPAGTYEQYF
TRBJ2-3,TRBD2,NA,TRBV15,TGTGCCACCAGCAGAGAGACCAGGACTAGCGGGAGGCGGGATACGCAGTATTTT,CATSRETRTSGRRDTQYF
TRBJ2-7,NA,NA,TRBV5-1,TGCGCCAGCAGCCTACAGGGCTACGAGCAGTACTTC,CASSLQGYEQYF
TRBJ2-1,TRBD2,NA,TRBV5-1,TGCGCCAGCAGCCACGCCCAGCGGGAGCTAGGTGAGCAGTTCTTC,CASSHAQRELGEQFF
TRBJ1-1,NA,few,TRBV11-2,TGTGCCAGCAGCCCCAGGGGAGGGTGGGACACTGAAGCTTTCTTT,CASSPRGGWDTEAFF
TRBJ1-2,NA,once,TRBV28,TGTGCCAGCAGTTTTAGAGGTATCTATGGCTACACCTTC,CASSFRGIYGYTF
TRBJ2-5,NA,NA,TRBV5-1,TGCGCCTCTCGACAGAGAGTATCGGCCGAGACCCAGTACTTC,CASRQRVSAETQYF
TRBJ2-1,TRBD2,NA,TRBV5-1,TGCGCCAGCAGCCCAACTAGCGGCCTCTACAATGAGCAGTTCTTC,CASSPTSGLYNEQFF
TRBJ2-5,NA,NA,TRBV6-5,TGTGCCAGCAGTTACGGAAGATGGGAGACCCAGTACTTC,CASSYGRWETQYF
TRBJ2-5,NA,NA,TRBV7-3,TGTGCCAGCAGCCCCACTGGTGGGGGTCCCCAAGAGACCCAGTACTTC,CASSPTGGGPQETQYF
TRBJ2-5,TRBD2,NA,TRBV6-6,TGTGCCAGCAGGAGGTTGATAGCGGGAGTCGAAGAGACCCAGTACTTC,CASRRLIAGVEETQYF
TRBJ2-5,NA,NA,TRBV5-1,TGCGCCAGCAGCAGAGAGGGAGCAGTACAAGAGACCCAGTACTTC,CASSREGAVQETQYF
TRBJ1-5,TRBD1,NA,TRBV7-8,TGTGCCAGCAGCCTAGAAGGGGGCCTTCAGCCCCAGCATTTT,CASSLEGGLQPQHF
TRBJ1-5,TRBD1,NA,TRBV7-2,TGTGCCAGCAGCCCAGGGACAGGGAACAATCAGCCCCAGCATTTT,CASSPGTGNNQPQHF
TRBJ2-5,TRBD2,NA,TRBV11-2,TGTGCCACCGATTCCGGGACTAGCGGGATTAGGGGGGAGACCCAGTACTTC,CATDSGTSGIRGETQYF
TRBJ2-5,NA,NA,TRBV9,TGTGCCAGCAGCGTAACCACATCGGAGACCCAGTACTTC,CASSVTTSETQYF
TRBJ2-1,NA,NA,TRBV7-2,TGTGCCAGCAGCTGGGGGGACAGTTACAATGAGCAGTTCTTC,CASSWGDSYNEQFF
TRBJ1-2,NA,NA,TRBV19,TGTGCCAGTAGTACGGGGAGATGGGATGGCTACACCTTC,CASSTGRWDGYTF
TRBJ1-4,TRBD1,NA,TRBV27,TGTGCCAGCAGGGACAGGGTGCTGGAAAAACTGTTTTTT,CASRDRVLEKLFF
TRBJ1-1,NA,NA,TRBV19,TGTGCCAGTACTAACGTTTGGGGGCTAACTGAAGCTTTCTTT,CASTNVWGLTEAFF
TRBJ1-4,TRBD1,NA,TRBV4-3,TGCGCCAGCAGCCAAGAATACAGGGGGCTAAATGAAAAACTGTTTTTT,CASSQEYRGLNEKLFF
TRBJ2-4,TRBD1,NA,TRBV19,TGTGCCAGTAGTATTAGGGGACAGGGAATACACATTCAGTACTTC,CASSIRGQGIHIQYF
TRBJ2-3,TRBD2,NA,TRBV9,TGTGCCAGCAGCGTGCGGGGACTAGCGGCCACAGATACGCAGTATTTT,CASSVRGLAATDTQYF
TRBJ2-7,TRBD2,NA,TRBV6-6,TGTGCCAGCAGCCAAGCGGGGGGAAGGGAGCAGTACTTC,CASSQAGGREQYF
TRBJ2-7,TRBD1,NA,TRBV28,TGTGCCAGCAGTAACCCGGGACAGCCCAACGAGCAGTACTTC,CASSNPGQPNEQYF
TRBJ1-1,NA,few,TRBV10-3,TGTGCCATCAGTGACGGCAGGGTGGGCACTGAAGCTTTCTTT,CAISDGRVGTEAFF
TRBJ2-7,NA,NA,TRBV4-2,TGTGCCAGCAGCCAAGATTGGGGGAGGTCATCCTACGAGCAGTACTTC,CASSQDWGRSSYEQYF
TRBJ2-3,NA,once,TRBV28,TGTGCCAGCAGTTTAGAGACAGATACGCAGTATTTT,CASSLETDTQYF
TRBJ2-3,TRBD2,NA,TRBV5-1,TGCGCCAGCAGTCGGACTAGCGGGGGCACAGATACGCAGTATTTT,CASSRTSGGTDTQYF
TRBJ2-1,NA,NA,TRBV11-1,TGTGCCAGCAGCCCTCAGATTAGCGGTGAGCAGTTCTTC,CASSPQISGEQFF
TRBJ2-2,NA,NA,TRBV10-3,TGTGCCATCACTAGTGGGAGCGGGAACACCGGGGAGCTGTTTTTT,CAITSGSGNTGELFF
TRBJ2-7,TRBD1,NA,TRBV23-1,TGCGCCAGCTGGAACAGGGGGCGCGAGCAGTACTTC,CASWNRGREQYF
TRBJ1-1,NA,NA,TRBV7-2,TGTGCCAGCAGCTTTAGAGGGGCAGAGAACACTGAAGCTTTCTTT,CASSFRGAENTEAFF
TRBJ1-1,NA,NA,TRBV27,TGTGCCAGCAGTTCCCCGGGACACTTGAACACTGAAGCTTTCTTT,CASSSPGHLNTEAFF
TRBJ2-7,TRBD2,NA,TRBV28,TGTGCCAGCAGTTCGATTATGGGGCTGGGACTACAATACGAGCAGTACTTC,CASSSIMGLGLQYEQYF
TRBJ1-4,TRBD1,NA,TRBV5-8,TGTGCCAGCAGCCCAGGGGGGACGGTAAATGAAAAACTGTTTTTT,CASSPGGTVNEKLFF
TRBJ2-1,TRBD2,NA,TRBV5-1,TGCGCCAGCAGCTTGACTAGCGGTAACAATGAGCAGTTCTTC,CASSLTSGNNEQFF
TRBJ2-1,TRBD2,NA,TRBV7-2,TGTGCCAGCAGCTTAGCGGTTAGCGGGAGTGGTGAGCAGTTCTTC,CASSLAVSGSGEQFF
TRBJ2-5,TRBD1,NA,TRBV11-2,TGTGCCAGCAGCTCCCACACAGACAGGGGTGAGACCCAGTACTTC,CASSSHTDRGETQYF
TRBJ2-7,TRBD2,once,TRBV25-1,TGTGCCAGCGGACTAGCGGGGCGCTCCTACGAGCAGTACTTC,CASGLAGRSYEQYF
TRBJ1-5,TRBD1,NA,TRBV5-6,TGTGCCAGCAGCTACAGACAGGGGCCCCAGCATTTT,CASSYRQGPQHF
TRBJ2-1,NA,NA,TRBV10-3,TGTGCCATCAGTTTAGGATCCCATGAGCAGTTCTTC,CAISLGSHEQFF
TRBJ1-5,NA,NA,TRBV7-2,TGTGCCAGCAGCTTATTCAGCGAGAGCAATCAGCCCCAGCATTTT,CASSLFSESNQPQHF
TRBJ1-1,NA,NA,TRBV5-1,TGCGCCAGCAGCTTAAGGGGGGACACTGAAGCTTTCTTT,CASSLRGDTEAFF
TRBJ2-2,TRBD2,NA,TRBV5-1,TGCGCCAGCAGCTTGGAGTTAGCGGGAGGGCCCGCCGGGGAGCTGTTTTTT,CASSLELAGGPAGELFF
TRBJ2-7,TRBD2,NA,TRBV7-2,TGTGCCAGCAGCTTCTCGGGAGGCAACTACGAGCAGTACTTC,CASSFSGGNYEQYF
TRBJ2-1,TRBD2,NA,TRBV5-1,TGCGCCAGCAGCTTGGCAATTTCGGGGACTAGCGGGAATGAGCAGTTCTTC,CASSLAISGTSGNEQFF
TRBJ2-3,NA,NA,TRBV5-1,TGCGCCAGCAGCCGACAAGATACGCAGTATTTT,CASSRQDTQYF
TRBJ2-2,NA,NA,TRBV18,TGTGCCAGCTCACCAGCTCGCACTTCGAACACCGGGGAGCTGTTTTTT,CASSPARTSNTGELFF
TRBJ2-5,NA,NA,TRBV11-3,TGTGCCAGCAGCCCGGATGGGGGCTTGGAGACCCAGTACTTC,CASSPDGGLETQYF